This TCR beta chain derives from a study of patients and donors after allogeneic stem cell transplantation. Per germline, CDR1 MGHRA and CDR2 YSYEKL. The V gene lost 3 bases and the J gene lost 4 bases, with 6 bases spanning the gap. The CDR3 spans 13 residues. This clonotype occurred a few times. TCRdb independently ran MiXCR on the RT-PCR reads; one entry per CDR3 protein. The sample lists 400,000 to 450,000 distinct CDR3 sequences, roughly 16% occurring once. This clonotype was sampled from a human donor who was either an allogeneic HSCT recipient or a stem cell or donor lymphocyte infusion donor (not recorded which). It is not recorded whose cells these are; they may come from a transplant donor. The chain is built from TRBV4-1 and TRBJ2-2, with unresolved D. Material for sequencing was blood, either unsorted or a sorted T cell fraction (not recorded which). CDR3 amino acids: CASSHPITGELFF. The CDR3 nucleotides read TGCGCCAGCAGCCATCCAATCACCGGGGAGCTGTTTTTT.